Listed here is a single TCR beta chain. The data belong to a study of cytomegalovirus exposure and HLA in healthy donors. Between the trimmed V and J ends, which lost 0 bases and 5 bases, there was a span of 6 bases. The CDR3 sequence is 12 residues long. CDR1 is SGDLS and CDR2 is YYNGEE in the germline V gene. The study ran its PCR with 60 Vbeta and 13 Jbeta primers. The protocol was immunoSEQ multiplex PCR, while the TCRdb copy is restricted to in-frame clones and leaves out a portion. In the table there are fewer than 100,000 clones, approximately 80% of which are singletons. The clonotype was recovered from a female donor in good health and CMV-seronegative. The rearrangement uses TRBV9 and TRBJ2-7; possible D gene TRBD1, 6 bases. Sequenced: PBMCs. In nucleotides, the CDR3 is TGTGCCAGCAGCGTAGAGGGGGACGAGCAGTACTTC. Its translation is CASSVEGDEQYF.